Listed below are T cell receptor beta chains from one sample, sequenced in a study of long-term antiretroviral therapy in people with HIV. TCRdb keeps only in-frame clones here, not all; method: immunoSEQ multiplex PCR. The table records around 28,000 clones, 90% to 95% of them present only once. This specimen was unsorted PBMCs, taken 3.1 years after starting antiretroviral therapy. The source is a man aged 18 to 29 with HIV. CDR3s include the opening cysteine and the closing phenylalanine or tryptophan. A D gene is named only where the DNA matches it firmly. Clone sizes are given selectively: once, few, many, or a class where the clone is expanded.

.	.	TRBV5-5	TRBJ1-6	TGTGCCAGCAGCTTTAGACCGGCGAGCTCCTATAATTCACCCCTCCACTTT	CASSFRPASSYNSPLHF
few	.	TRBV9	TRBJ2-3	TGTGCCAGCAGCGCATACTCCACAGATACGCAGTATTTT	CASSAYSTDTQYF
.	.	TRBV6-5	TRBJ1-5	TGTGCCAGCGGGAGTAATCAGCCCCAGCATTTT	CASGSNQPQHF
.	.	TRBV9	TRBJ1-1	TGTGCCAGCAGCGTAGAAGGACGGGGGACTGAAGCTTTCTTT	CASSVEGRGTEAFF
.	.	TRBV5-1	TRBJ2-3	TGCGCCAGCAGCTTCGGGGGAGGAGGAGATACGCAGTATTTT	CASSFGGGGDTQYF
.	.	TRBV2	TRBJ2-7	TGTGCCAGCAGCCTTGGGGCGGCCTACGAGCAGTACTTC	CASSLGAAYEQYF
.	.	TRBV5-4	TRBJ1-2	TGTGCCAGCAGCTCCATCGAGTTAGCCTATGGCTACACCTTC	CASSSIELAYGYTF
.	TRBD1	TRBV5-4	TRBJ2-2	TGTGCCAGCAGCCCGGGACAGCCTTTGGCCGGGGAGCTGTTTTTT	CASSPGQPLAGELFF
.	.	TRBV14	TRBJ2-7	TGTGCCAGCAGCCAGGGGTGGAATCCCCTCTACGAGCAGTACTTC	CASSQGWNPLYEQYF
.	.	TRBV19	TRBJ2-7	TGTGCCAGTAGTATCCGGGGGCCCGCATACGAGCAGTACTTC	CASSIRGPAYEQYF
.	.	TRBV14	TRBJ1-1	TGTGCCAGCAGCCTGGTCGGAGTAGGAACCCCTTCCACTGAAGCTTTCTTT	CASSLVGVGTPSTEAFF
.	.	TRBV9	TRBJ2-5	TGTGCCAGCAGCGTAGCAGGGACCACCCAAGAGACCCAGTACTTC	CASSVAGTTQETQYF
.	.	TRBV13	TRBJ2-5	TGTGCCAGCAGCTCTGGACAGAAGTCCACCCAAGAGACCCAGTACTTC	CASSSGQKSTQETQYF
.	.	TRBV7-2	TRBJ2-5	TGTGCCAGCAGCCCGTCGGGGACGTCCGGCGAAGAGACCCAGTACTTC	CASSPSGTSGEETQYF